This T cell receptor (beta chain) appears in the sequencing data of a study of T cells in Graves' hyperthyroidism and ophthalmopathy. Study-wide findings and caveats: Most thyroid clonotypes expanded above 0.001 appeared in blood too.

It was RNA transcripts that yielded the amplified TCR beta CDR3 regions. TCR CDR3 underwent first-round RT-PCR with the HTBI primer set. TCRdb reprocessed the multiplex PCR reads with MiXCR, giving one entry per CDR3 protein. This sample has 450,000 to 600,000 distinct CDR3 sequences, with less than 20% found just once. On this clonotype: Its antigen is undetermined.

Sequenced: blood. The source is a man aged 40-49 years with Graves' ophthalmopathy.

CDR3 sequence reads: CASSPGVSRNTEAFF. The CDR3, as DNA: TGTGCCAGCTCACCGGGAGTTAGTAGGAACACTGAAGCTTTCTTT. The chain combines TRBV18 with TRBJ1-1; no reliable D call. Germline V CDR1 and CDR2: KGHSH, LQKENI. The CDR3 has 15 residues. Trimming left V 3 bases short and J 1 base short, with 12 bases between.